The clone carrying this TCR beta chain was found a few times. Only in-frame clones appear in the TCRdb table, and some are missing; sequencing was by immunoSEQ multiplex PCR. The data hold approximately 200,000 clones, with roughly 84% observed a single time. This entry comes from a study of blood T cell repertoires in COVID-19. Study in general: Both acute and convalescent COVID-19 samples were obtained from the United States, Italy and Spain.

The CDR3 contains 17 residues. V shed 0 bases and J shed 0 bases, with 9 bases lying between them. Germline-derived CDR1 and CDR2 are LGHNA and YSLEER. The specimen was peripheral blood. The J gene is TRBJ1-6, the V gene TRBV4-3; D is uncertain. The receptor comes from a woman aged 55-75 years who had recovered from COVID-19. The chain's CDR3 is CASSQDRGSSYNSPLHF. CDR3 in DNA: TGCGCCAGCAGCCAAGACCGGGGAAGCTCCTATAATTCACCCCTCCACTTT.